The clone carrying this T cell receptor beta chain appeared a few times. The antigen is unknown. TCRdb reprocessed the reads via MiXCR and lists one record per CDR3 protein. The repertoire consists of 650,000 to 900,000 distinct CDR3 sequences, with roughly 29% occurring once and the leading ten covering over 10%. These data come from a study of T cell repertoires in cytomegalovirus infection. As for the study in general: Through public TCR beta signatures, both CMV infection and matching HLA type were indicated. Study results and limitations: HLA-C-restricted CMV clonotypes gave the most frequent clonotype in two of eight donors.

The V gene's germline CDR1 is MGHRA and CDR2 YSYEKL. The trim removed 5 bases at V and 4 bases at J, leaving 11 bases unmatched. The CDR3 is 15 residues long. This clonotype was sampled from a human donor in good health (CMV status not recorded). Some clones in this sample may be carry-over from other donors' samples. The source material was cultured CD8+ T cells from PBMCs, sampled from culture after CMV antigen stimulation. The rearrangement links TRBV4-1 to TRBJ2-7, with TRBD2 matching over 7 bases. The CDR3 region has the DNA TGCGCCAGCAGCTCAGGGCCCGGGGGGATTTACGAGCAGTACTTC. It translates to CASSSGPGGIYEQYF.